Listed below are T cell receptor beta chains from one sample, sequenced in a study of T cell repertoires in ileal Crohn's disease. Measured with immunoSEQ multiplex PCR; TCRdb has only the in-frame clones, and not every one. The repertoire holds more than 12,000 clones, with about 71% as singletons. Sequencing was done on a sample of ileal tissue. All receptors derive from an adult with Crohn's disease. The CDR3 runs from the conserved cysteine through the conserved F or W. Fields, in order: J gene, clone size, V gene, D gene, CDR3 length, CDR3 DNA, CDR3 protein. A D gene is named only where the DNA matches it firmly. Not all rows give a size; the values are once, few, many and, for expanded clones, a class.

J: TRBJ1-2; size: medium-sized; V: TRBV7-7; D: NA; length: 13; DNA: TGTGCCAGCAGCTTAAGACCCGTAAATGGCTACACCTTC; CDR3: CASSLRPVNGYTF
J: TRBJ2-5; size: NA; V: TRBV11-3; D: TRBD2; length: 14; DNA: TGTGCCAGCAGCTTAAGCGGGGTGGGGGAGACCCAGTACTTC; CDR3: CASSLSGVGETQYF
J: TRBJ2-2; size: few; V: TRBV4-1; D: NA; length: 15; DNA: TGCGCCAGCAGCCAGCCGGGACTCTCCACCGGGGAGCTGTTTTTT; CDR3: CASSQPGLSTGELFF
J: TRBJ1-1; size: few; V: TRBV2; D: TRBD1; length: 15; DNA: TGTGCCAGCAAAAAGACAGGGGGATTAAACACTGAAGCTTTCTTT; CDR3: CASKKTGGLNTEAFF
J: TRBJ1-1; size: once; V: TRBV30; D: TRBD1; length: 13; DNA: TGTGCCTGGAGTAGACAGGGCCGGACTGAAGCTTTCTTT; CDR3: CAWSRQGRTEAFF
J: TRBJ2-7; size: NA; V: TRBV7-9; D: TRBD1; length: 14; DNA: TGTGCCAGCAGCATCGGACAGGCCAACTACGAGCAGTACTTC; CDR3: CASSIGQANYEQYF
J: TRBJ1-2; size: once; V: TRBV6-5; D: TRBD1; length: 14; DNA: TGTGCCAGCAGTCACGGACAGGGGCAGGCTGGCTACACCTTC; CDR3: CASSHGQGQAGYTF
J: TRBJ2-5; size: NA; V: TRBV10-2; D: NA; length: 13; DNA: TGCGCCAGCCGGTCGGGGTTTGAGGAGACCCAGTACTTC; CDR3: CASRSGFEETQYF
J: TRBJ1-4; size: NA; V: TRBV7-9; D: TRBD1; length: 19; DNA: TGTGCCAGCAGCTCAGGGTGGCAGGGGGCTCTGGAAACTAATGAAAAACTGTTTTTT; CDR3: CASSSGWQGALETNEKLFF
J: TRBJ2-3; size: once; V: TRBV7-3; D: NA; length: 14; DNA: TGTGCCAGCAGCTTAAGCGGTCGCACAGATACGCAGTATTTT; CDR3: CASSLSGRTDTQYF
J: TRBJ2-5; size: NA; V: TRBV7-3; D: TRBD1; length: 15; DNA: TGTGCCAGCAGCTTAAGGACAGGTTTTCAAGAGACCCAGTACTTC; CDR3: CASSLRTGFQETQYF
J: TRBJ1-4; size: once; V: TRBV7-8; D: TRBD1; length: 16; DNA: TGTGCCAGCAGCCAGGGACAGGGGGCATATAACGAAAAACTGTTTTTT; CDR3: CASSQGQGAYNEKLFF
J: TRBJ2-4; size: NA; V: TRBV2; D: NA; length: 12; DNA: TGTGCCAGCAGTGAGGACGAGGGGGGCAGGAACTTC; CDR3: CASSEDEGGRNF
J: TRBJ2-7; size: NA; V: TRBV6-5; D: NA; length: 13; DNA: TGTGCCAGCAGTCCGGACAGCGTCGGCGAGCAGTACTTC; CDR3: CASSPDSVGEQYF
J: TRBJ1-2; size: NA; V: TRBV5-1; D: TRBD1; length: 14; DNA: TGCGCCAGCAGCTCCGACGGACAGGGCGCTGGCTACACCTTC; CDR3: CASSSDGQGAGYTF
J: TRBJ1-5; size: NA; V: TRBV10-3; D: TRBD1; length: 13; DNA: TGTGCCATCAGCACAGGGGATGGCCAGCCCCAGCATTTT; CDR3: CAISTGDGQPQHF
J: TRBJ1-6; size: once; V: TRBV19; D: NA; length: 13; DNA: TGTGCCACTACAGGGTATATGAATTCACCCCTCCACTTT; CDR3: CATTGYMNSPLHF
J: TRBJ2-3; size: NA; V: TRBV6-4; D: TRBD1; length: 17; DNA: TGTGCCAGCAGTGACGCAGGGGGTGGCCTGGGTGACGATACGCAGTATTTT; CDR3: CASSDAGGGLGDDTQYF
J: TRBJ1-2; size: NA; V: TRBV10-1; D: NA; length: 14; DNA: TGCGCCAGCAGTGAGGGGCAGGGAAGAGGCGGCTACACCTTC; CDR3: CASSEGQGRGGYTF
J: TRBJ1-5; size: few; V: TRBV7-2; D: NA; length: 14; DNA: TGTGCCAGCAGTTCAGCAGGGATGGATCAGCCCCAGCATTTT; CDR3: CASSSAGMDQPQHF
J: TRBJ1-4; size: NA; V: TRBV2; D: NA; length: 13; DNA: TGTGCCAGCAGACAGGTTAATAATGAAAAACTGTTTTTT; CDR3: CASRQVNNEKLFF
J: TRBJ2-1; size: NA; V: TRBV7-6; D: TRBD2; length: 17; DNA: TGTGCCAGCAGCCAGGGACTAGCGGGCTACGGAGTGGATGAGCAGTTCTTC; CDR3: CASSQGLAGYGVDEQFF
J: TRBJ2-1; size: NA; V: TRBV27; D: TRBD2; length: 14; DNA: TGTGCCAGCAGCGGCGGGGGGGTCTTCGGTGAGCAGTTCTTC; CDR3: CASSGGGVFGEQFF
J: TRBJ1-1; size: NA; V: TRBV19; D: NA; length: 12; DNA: TGTGCCAGTAGTCCGGGGGTAGCTGAAGCTTTCTTT; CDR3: CASSPGVAEAFF
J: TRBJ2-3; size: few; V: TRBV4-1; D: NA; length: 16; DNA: TGCGCCAGCAGCCAAGGTTCACAGTTTAGCACAGATACGCAGTATTTT; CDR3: CASSQGSQFSTDTQYF
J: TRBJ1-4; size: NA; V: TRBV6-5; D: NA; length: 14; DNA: TGTGCCAGCAGTGACACAGGGATACAGGAAAAACTGTTTTTT; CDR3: CASSDTGIQEKLFF
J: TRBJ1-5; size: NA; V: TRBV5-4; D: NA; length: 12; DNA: TGTGCCAGCAGCTTGATGGGTCAGCCCCAGCATTTT; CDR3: CASSLMGQPQHF
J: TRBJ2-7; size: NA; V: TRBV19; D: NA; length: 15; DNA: TGTGCCAGTAGTATATCCACAGGGAGGGGCCACGAGCAGTACTTC; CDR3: CASSISTGRGHEQYF
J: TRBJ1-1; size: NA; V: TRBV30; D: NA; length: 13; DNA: TGTGCCTGGAGAGCTCCAGGGAAATTAATCGCTTTCTTT; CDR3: CAWRAPGKLIAFF
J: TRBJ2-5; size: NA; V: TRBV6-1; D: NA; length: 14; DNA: TGTGCCAGCAGTGAACGGCCGGACCAAGAGACCCAGTACTTC; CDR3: CASSERPDQETQYF
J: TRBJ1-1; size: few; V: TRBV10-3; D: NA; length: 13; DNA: TGTGCCATCAGCTTGGACGGGGGTTCTGAAGCTTTCTTT; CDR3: CAISLDGGSEAFF
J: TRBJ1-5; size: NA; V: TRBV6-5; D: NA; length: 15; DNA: TGTGCCAGCAGTTACTCACAGGGAGGAAATCAGCCCCAGCATTTT; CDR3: CASSYSQGGNQPQHF
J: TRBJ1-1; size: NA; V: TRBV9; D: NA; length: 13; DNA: TGTGCCAGCAGCGGGGGACGGCTCACTGAAGCTTTCTTT; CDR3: CASSGGRLTEAFF
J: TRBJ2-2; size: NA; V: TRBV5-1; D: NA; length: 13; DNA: TGCGCCAGCAGCGGAGGGGAGGCCGGGGAGCTGTTTTTT; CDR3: CASSGGEAGELFF
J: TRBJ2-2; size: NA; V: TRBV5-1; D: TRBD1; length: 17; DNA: TGCGCCAGCAGGGTGACATTGACAGGGGGAAACACCGGGGAGCTGTTTTTT; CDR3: CASRVTLTGGNTGELFF
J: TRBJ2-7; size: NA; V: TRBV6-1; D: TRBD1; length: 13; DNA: TGTGCCAGCAGTCGGACAGGGCCCTACGAGCAGTACTTC; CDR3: CASSRTGPYEQYF
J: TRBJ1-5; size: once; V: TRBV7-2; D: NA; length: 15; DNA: TGTGCCAGCAGCTTAGACCAGGGGAGCAATCAGCCCCAGCATTTT; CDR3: CASSLDQGSNQPQHF
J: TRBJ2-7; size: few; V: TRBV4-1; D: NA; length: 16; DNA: TGCGCCAGCAGCCAGACAGGTTTCCCTACGGTTGGCGAGCAGTACTTC; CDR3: CASSQTGFPTVGEQYF
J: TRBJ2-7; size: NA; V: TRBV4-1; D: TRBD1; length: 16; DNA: TGCGCCAGCAGCCAGGCCGGGACAGGGATCGGTTACGAGCAGTACTTC; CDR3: CASSQAGTGIGYEQYF
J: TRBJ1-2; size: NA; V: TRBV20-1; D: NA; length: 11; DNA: TGCAGTGATACGGGCGGAGATGACTACACCTTC; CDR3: CSDTGGDDYTF
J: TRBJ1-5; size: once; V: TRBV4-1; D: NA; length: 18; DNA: TGCGCCAGCAGCCAAGTGGGATGGAACCGGGACGATCGGCAGCCCCAGCATTTT; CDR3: CASSQVGWNRDDRQPQHF
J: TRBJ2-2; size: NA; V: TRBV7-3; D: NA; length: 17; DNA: TGTGCCAGCAGCTTAACGTTAGGAGGGGGGGCCCCCGGGGAGCTGTTTTTT; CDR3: CASSLTLGGGAPGELFF
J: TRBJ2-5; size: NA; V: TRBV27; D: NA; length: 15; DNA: TGTGCCAGCAGCCTCTTATGGGCCTCCCAAGAGACCCAGTACTTC; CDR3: CASSLLWASQETQYF
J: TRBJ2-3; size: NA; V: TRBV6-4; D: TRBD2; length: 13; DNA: TGTGCCAGCAGGGGGGGGGTGACAGATACGCAGTATTTT; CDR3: CASRGGVTDTQYF
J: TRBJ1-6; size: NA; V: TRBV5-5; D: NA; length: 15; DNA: TGTGCCAGCAAAACAGGGCCCACATATAATTCACCCCTCCACTTT; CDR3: CASKTGPTYNSPLHF
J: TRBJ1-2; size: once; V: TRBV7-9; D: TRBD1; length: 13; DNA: TGTGCCAGCAGTCCGACAGGGGGCGTAGGCTACACCTTC; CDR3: CASSPTGGVGYTF
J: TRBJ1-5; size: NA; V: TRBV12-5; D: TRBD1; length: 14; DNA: TGTGCTAGTGGTTCCGGACAGGGAGGACAGCCCCAGCATTTT; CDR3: CASGSGQGGQPQHF
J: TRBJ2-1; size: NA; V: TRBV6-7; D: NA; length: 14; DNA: TGTGCCAGCAGTTACATGGTCAGCCAGCGGGAGCAGTTCTTC; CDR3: CASSYMVSQREQFF
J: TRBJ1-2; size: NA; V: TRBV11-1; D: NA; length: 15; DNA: TGTGCCAGCAGCTTACGCCCCGGGTTCCTCTATGGCTACACCTTC; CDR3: CASSLRPGFLYGYTF